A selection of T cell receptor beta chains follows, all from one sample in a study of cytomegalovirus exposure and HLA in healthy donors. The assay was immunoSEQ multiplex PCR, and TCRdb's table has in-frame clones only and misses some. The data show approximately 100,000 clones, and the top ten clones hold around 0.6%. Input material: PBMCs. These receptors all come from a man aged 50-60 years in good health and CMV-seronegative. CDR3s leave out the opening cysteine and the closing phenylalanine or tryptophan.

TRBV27,ASSFSLNTEAF
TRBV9,ASSPRTGLNYGYT
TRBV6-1,ASSGAGGRTDTQY
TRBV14,ASSQGQHHEQY
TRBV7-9,ASTTTVETQY
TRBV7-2,ASSLRLAGVVSYEQY
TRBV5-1,ASSLNQRSEWDTIY
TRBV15,ATSRDRDYEQY
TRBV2,ASGGDRRGNTIY
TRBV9,ASSVTSGRDLSTDTQY
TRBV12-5,ASGLPGGLGTEAF
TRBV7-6,ASSHPGSSYEQY
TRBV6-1,ASGLAGVGELF
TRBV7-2,ASSPARLKGGELF
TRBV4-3,ASSQTQSTDTQY
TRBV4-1,ASSQALMETQY
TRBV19,ASSATSGTSTDTQY
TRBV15,ATADGDRGDVDTEAF
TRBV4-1,ASSQDPLEATNNEQF
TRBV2,ASSTRQAGSD
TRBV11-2,ASSLAKDTQY
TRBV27,ASSPFQWGQNQPQH
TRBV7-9,ASSLSGSDRGNYGYT
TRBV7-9,ASSADRVGTDTQY
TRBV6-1,ASSVVGGPYEQY
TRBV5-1,ASSSGLALVDTQY
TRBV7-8,ASSQLAPGANYGYT
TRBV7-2,ASSLAPGSGEKLF
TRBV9,ASSVTPVRGGGDTQY
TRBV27,ASSALGAYEQY
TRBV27,ASSLSRSGVYNEQF
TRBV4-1,ASSQDDERAFTDTQY
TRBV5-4,ASSLSVTSTDTQY
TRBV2,ASSEPGAFSPLH
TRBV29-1,SVGRYTGELF
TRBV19,ASSSGYRETQY
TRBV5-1,ASSLGGSWATEAF
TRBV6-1,ATEKGAGGAYEQY
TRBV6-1,ASSDGTEQVEQY